This T cell receptor (beta chain) originates from a study of vaccination and CD4 T cells after COVID-19. Study-wide background: The study drew post-COVID samples a median around 100 days after diagnosis (range 35 to 161). Samples were taken after vaccination, a median of approximately 73 days after dose two, with a range of 14 to 241.

General study results and limits: SARS-CoV-2-reactive clonotypes showed a nonsignificant median rise from about 20 to 38. The authors studied relatively few convalescent patients and analyzed no early post-infection timepoints.

Sequencing of DNA taken from cultured CD4+ T cells relied on the Oncomine TCR Beta short-read assay. Each CDR3 protein gets one entry after TCRdb re-called the PCR reads with MiXCR. Of some 20,000 distinct CDR3 sequences in the sample, around 45% were seen once. Germline V gene lookup returns CDR1 DFQATT and CDR2 SNEGSKA (reference sequence). This CDR3 spans 14 amino acids. Trimming removed 1 base at V and 5 bases at J, with 11 bases between. To note about this clonotype: Antigen: not known.

The treatment denotes: approximately 9-day PBMC culture with coronavirus spike peptide pools or control peptides (ViraFEST assay). The source is a human donor who received a COVID-19 vaccine. The specimen was CD4+ T cells from blood, cultured in vitro, collected before SARS-CoV-2 vaccination. This chain uses TRBV20-1 with TRBJ2-2; no clear D. CDR3 in DNA: TGCAGTGCTAGAGGCCAAGCGAGGACCGGGGAGCTGTTTTTT. Encoded protein: CSARGQARTGELFF.